Reported below is one TCR beta chain. The clone's antigen remains unknown. Base qualities were left out, and no much larger clone turns up one base away. In total, approximately 610 healthy bone marrow donors made up the cohort. At the time of sampling, every cohort member was nominally healthy, though immune exposures that went unrecorded were likely present. The donor tested CMV seropositive and was one of the 289 seropositive cohort members. A peripheral blood sample was collected from each donor, and TCR beta sequencing was performed on peripheral blood mononuclear cells. Genomic DNA extraction from the blood cell samples was performed with the Qiagen DNeasy Blood Extraction Kit. The library was generated by the immunoSEQ multiplex PCR assay. The multiplex PCR relied on a mix of 60 forward primers for TCR Vbeta segments and 13 reverse primers for TCR Jbeta segments. A multiplex PCR assay on genomic DNA amplified the CDR3 region of rearranged TCR beta genes. The amplified TCR beta libraries were sequenced on the Illumina HiSeq System as 87-base-pair reads. As for the authors' bioinformatics: A later analysis counted approximately 74 million unique TCR beta chains across the approximately 700 repertoires, and 9.5 million to 11 million of these chains were shared by at least two donors. Raw reads were error-corrected and collapsed into unique sequences with a nearest-neighbor algorithm that merged closely related sequences to remove PCR and sequencing errors. CDR3 sequences were aligned to IMGT reference sequences to assign V, D and J gene segments. For a sequence to be retained, a match of at least six nucleotides was required to both a V gene segment and a J gene segment. Rearrangements were called productive when the CDR3 lacked stop codons and stayed in frame with V and J; all others were non-productive. CDR3 was defined by IMGT convention, running from the second conserved V-encoded cysteine to the conserved J-encoded phenylalanine. The earlier analysis of fewer than 750 of the donors excluded sequences that lacked an unambiguous match to a single V gene segment. An earlier analysis of 500 to 700 of the donors classified V segments as functional when productive rearrangements were above 56.7% and as segregating when the standard deviation between donors was above 5%. A statistical classification framework was built to diagnose cytomegalovirus status from the catalog of TCR beta chain sequences. A later analysis assigned V and J genes by comparing TCR nucleotide sequences with IMGT/GENE-DB human TR gene sequences. A later analysis assigned CDR3 sequences and most-parsimonious VDJ recombination scenarios with the TCRdist pipeline. A later analysis defined each TCR beta chain by its CDR3 amino acid sequence plus V-gene family, and excluded reads lacking a unique V-gene family. As a way to deal with suspected cross-contamination and a sequencing artifact, a later analysis dropped 500 to 700 nucleotide sequences that were highly shared and had low generation probability. In a later analysis, a clonal expansion index for each public chain was calculated from normalized within-repertoire ranks of inferred template counts. In a later analysis, generation probabilities were computed using a VDJ recombination model fitted to out-of-frame rearrangements, and the results were checked against IGoR. In a later analysis, hypergeometric tests were used to score TCR-TCR, TCR-HLA and TCR-CMV co-occurrence, with a repertoire-size bias correction applied to TCR pairs. To estimate false discovery rates, a later analysis permuted the HLA or CMV assignments 20 times. In a later analysis, co-occurring TCRs were grouped using DBSCAN, and TCRdist sequence similarity was added for clustering within HLA-allele-positive subsets. Repertoires with fewer than 30,000 or more than 120,000 public chains, plus five repertoires with anomalous nucleotide sharing, were excluded from co-occurrence clustering. Sourced from immuneACCESS, this table was stored by TCRdb with only in-frame sequences that have V and J called. A share of the clones is absent; for the studies checked, an unresolved V gene accounts for under half, and the remainder has no known explanation. V and J calls plus clone size are reproduced from that table; the DNA served to infer D and trimming. In all, the sample holds around 110,000 clones, and around 70% of those were seen once. About 4.9% of the sample belongs to the ten largest clones.

V has 4 bases trimmed and J has 2 bases trimmed; junction bases matching no gene number 7. There are 16 amino acids in the CDR3, from cysteine to phenylalanine inclusive. Here the CDR3 DNA is all that survives: 48 bases in frame from base 1. Reading the germline V gene gives CDR1 SGHAT and CDR2 FQNNGV. This specimen belongs to a study of cytomegalovirus exposure and HLA in healthy donors (dated by TCRdb to 2015 to 2018). For the study in its entirety: In an earlier analysis of 587 of the donors, about 260 Gb of sequence data and 100 million or so unique TCR beta sequences from about 190 million T cells were reported. An early release covering some 640 HLA-typed donors comprised approximately 290 gigabases of sequencing data and around 86 million unique TCR sequences. Among the roughly 410 genotyped donors, under 90% belonged to the genetic ancestry cluster associated with self-reported Caucasian donors. The aim of the study was to test whether cataloging public T cell receptors could identify signatures of past pathogen exposure. Using immunosequencing, the study profiled T cell repertoires from some 670 subjects and related those repertoires to cytomegalovirus serostatus. In addition to the first cohort of roughly 670 subjects, a separate validation cohort of 120 different subjects was used. To predict cytomegalovirus infection status, the study brought together high-throughput TCR immunosequencing, statistical association of individual TCRs with disease status, and machine learning. In a later analysis, previously published TCR beta repertoires from fewer than 750 donors were re-analyzed and high-resolution HLA genotyping was added so that TCR occurrence patterns could be studied. Rather than using new phenotypic data, the later analysis identified candidate immune exposures from TCR beta sequences and from how often those sequences occurred across donors. An earlier analysis of some 500 of the donors used high-throughput TCR beta sequencing to judge whether each TCR beta V gene segment behaved as functional or pseudogenic. Donor age, sex, ethnicity and CMV serostatus were compiled alongside the repertoire data. A later genetic analysis took genome-wide SNP genotypes for 398 of the 666 donors and used that subset as a discovery cohort. Every repertoire in the discovery cohort had been generated on one and the same sequencing platform. Class I and class II HLA loci were covered by the typing at four-digit resolution. Typing coverage varied by locus: about 629-640 donors for A, B, C, DRB1 and DQB1; 500 to 550 for DQA1; some 610 for DPA1; 450 to 480 for DPB1. Because of strong linkage in the cohort, 4 to 6 DR-DQ haplotypes were treated as single units for association and clustering. Among around 400 genotyped donors of the cohort, an average of roughly 240,000 unique TCR beta nucleotide sequences were sequenced per donor, about a sixth of them non-productive.

Overall study results and their limits: In an earlier analysis of some 540 of the donors, most TCR beta V segments appeared in productive rearrangements about 90% or about 30% of the time, broadly matching IMGT annotations. Across donors, most TCR sequences were observed very rarely, whereas some public TCRs were present in many individuals. Sequencing depth was assumed to be roughly uniform across donors in the presence/absence analyses, though that assumption may not hold. Compared with equally common non-associated chains, HLA-associated TCR beta chains in a later analysis were more clonally expanded and had lower generation probabilities. A few of the identified cytomegalovirus-associated TCR beta chains were confirmed in vitro to be specific for cytomegalovirus antigens. Some IMGT-functional V segments, including TRBV6-2 and TRBV6-3, could not be told apart with the 87-base-pair reads, so those segments were excluded. Correlated functional status among segregating V segments might reflect linkage disequilibrium, but an unknown experimental factor could not be ruled out. In a later analysis, several top co-occurrence clusters were reported to appear linked to parvovirus B19, influenza, CMV and Epstein-Barr virus. For the cohort, immune exposure information was limited to CMV serostatus. In this cohort, only TCR beta chains were sequenced, and detectable features were limited by the absence of alpha or paired-chain data. In a later analysis, the rate of TCR association differed among HLA loci, with DRB1 alleles having the most associated TCRs and HLA-C alleles having the fewest. A further reported finding was that TCR beta sequences accurately predicted the HLA-A and HLA-B alleles for most subjects in the first cohort. In a later analysis, most CMV-associated TCR beta chains were found to appear HLA-restricted, with HLA associations seemingly driven largely by CMV exposure. When HLA alleles, especially DR and DQ, strongly co-occurred, TCR associations were difficult to assign to individual alleles. A cluster of highly shared sequence variants was judged likely to be a technical artifact of the sequencing pipeline. The study gave a list of 150 to 200 TCR beta chains associated with cytomegalovirus. It was suggested by the authors that the approach could potentially be generalized to other disease states and immunological phenotypes. Because counts were too low, 15 to 20 rarely observed V segments, including chromosome 9 orphons, were excluded from the earlier analysis of a few hundred of the donors. HLA typing was unavailable for some donors at each locus, so association tests used only the typed subset. In a later genetic analysis, fewer N-insertions in productive TCRs were reported among donors in an Asian-associated ancestry cluster than the roughly 700-donor mean. At a false discovery rate of 0.05, a later analysis linked about 17,000 TCR beta sequences to specific HLA alleles. An association between a missense DCLRE1C variant and V-gene and J-gene trimming of TCR beta chains was found in a later genetic analysis and replicated in an independent cohort. Cytomegalovirus status was reported to be diagnosed by the classifier with high specificity and sensitivity in both the original and validation cohorts.

The sequence derives from a man aged 25 to 40 in good health and CMV-seropositive. The sample was PBMCs. Recombination connected TRBV11-2 to TRBJ2-3; a stretch of 9 junction bases matches TRBD2. The CDR3 here reads CASSSLAGPLTDTQYF. The nucleotide sequence is given as TGTGCCAGCAGCTCTCTAGCGGGGCCGCTCACAGATACGCAGTATTTT.